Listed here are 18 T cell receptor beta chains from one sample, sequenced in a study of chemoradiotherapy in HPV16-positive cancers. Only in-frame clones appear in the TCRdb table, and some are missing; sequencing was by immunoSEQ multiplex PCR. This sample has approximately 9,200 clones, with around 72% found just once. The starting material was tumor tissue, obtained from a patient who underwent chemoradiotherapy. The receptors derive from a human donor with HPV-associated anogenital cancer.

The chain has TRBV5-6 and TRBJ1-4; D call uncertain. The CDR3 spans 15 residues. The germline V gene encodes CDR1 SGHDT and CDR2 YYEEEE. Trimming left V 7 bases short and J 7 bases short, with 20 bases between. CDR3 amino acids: CASSSFGRVAEKLFF. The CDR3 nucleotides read TGTGCCAGCTCCTCATTCGGAAGGGTGGCTGAAAAACTGTTTTTT.

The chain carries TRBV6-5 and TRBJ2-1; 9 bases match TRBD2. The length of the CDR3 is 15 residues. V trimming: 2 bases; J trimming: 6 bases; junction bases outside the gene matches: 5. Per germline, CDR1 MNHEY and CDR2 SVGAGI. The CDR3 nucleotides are TGTGCCAGCAGTTACCGCGGGGGGGCGGGCAATGAGCAGTTCTTC. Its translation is CASSYRGGAGNEQFF.

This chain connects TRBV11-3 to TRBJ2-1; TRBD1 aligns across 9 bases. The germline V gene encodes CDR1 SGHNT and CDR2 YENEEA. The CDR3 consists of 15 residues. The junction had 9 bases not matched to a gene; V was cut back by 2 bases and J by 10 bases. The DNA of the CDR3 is TGTGCCAGCAGCTTAACGGGACAGGGTCTTCTGGAGCAGTTCTTC. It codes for CASSLTGQGLLEQFF.

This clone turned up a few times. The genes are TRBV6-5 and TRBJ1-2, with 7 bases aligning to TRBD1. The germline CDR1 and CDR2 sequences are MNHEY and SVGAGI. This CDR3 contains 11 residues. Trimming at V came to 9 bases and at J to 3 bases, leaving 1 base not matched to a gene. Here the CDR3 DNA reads TGTGCCAGTGGACAGGACTATGGCTACACCTTC. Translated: CASGQDYGYTF.

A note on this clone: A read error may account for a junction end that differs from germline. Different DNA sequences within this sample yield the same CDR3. CDR3 in DNA: TGTGCCAGCAAGCCCCAGCCTTCTAACTATGGCTACACTTTC. This encodes CASKPQPSNYGYTF. The chain is built from TRBV27 and TRBJ1-2, with no clear D. The CDR3 spans 14 residues. Germline V CDR1 and CDR2: MNHEY, SMNVEV (reference sequence).

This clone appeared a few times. The CDR3 sequence: CASSVGSSGANVLTF. The CDR3 DNA reads TGTGCCAGCAGCGTGGGATCTTCTGGGGCCAACGTCCTGACTTTC. The V gene is TRBV6-4, the J gene TRBJ2-6; D not resolved. The V gene's germline CDR1 is MRHNA and CDR2 SNTAGT. This CDR3 comprises 15 residues. V lost 6 bases, J lost 1 base, and 10 bases lay in between.

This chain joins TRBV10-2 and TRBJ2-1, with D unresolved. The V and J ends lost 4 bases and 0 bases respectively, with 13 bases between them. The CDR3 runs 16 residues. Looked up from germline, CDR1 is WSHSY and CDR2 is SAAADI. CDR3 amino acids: CASSASRRTSYNEQFF. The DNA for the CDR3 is TGCGCCAGCAGTGCCTCCCGGAGAACCTCCTACAATGAGCAGTTCTTC.

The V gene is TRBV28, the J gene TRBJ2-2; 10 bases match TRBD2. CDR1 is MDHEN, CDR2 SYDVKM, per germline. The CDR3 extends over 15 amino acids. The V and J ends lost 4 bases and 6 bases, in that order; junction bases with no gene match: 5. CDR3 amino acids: CASSSSGGAPGELFF. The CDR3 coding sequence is TGTGCCAGCAGTTCGAGCGGGGGGGCCCCCGGGGAGCTGTTTTTT. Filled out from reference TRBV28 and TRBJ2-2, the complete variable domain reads DVKVTQSSRYLVKRTGEKVFLECVQDMDHENMFWYRQDPGLGLRLIYFSYDVKMKEKGDIPEGYSVSREKKERFSLILESASTNQTSMYLCASSSSGGAPGELFFGEGSRLTVL.

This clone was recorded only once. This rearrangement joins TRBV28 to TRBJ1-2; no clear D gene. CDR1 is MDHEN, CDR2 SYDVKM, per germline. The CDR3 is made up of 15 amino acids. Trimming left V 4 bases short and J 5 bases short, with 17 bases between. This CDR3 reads CASSSPGSNHYGYTF. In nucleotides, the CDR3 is TGTGCCAGCAGTTCGCCCGGGTCGAATCATTATGGCTACACCTTC.

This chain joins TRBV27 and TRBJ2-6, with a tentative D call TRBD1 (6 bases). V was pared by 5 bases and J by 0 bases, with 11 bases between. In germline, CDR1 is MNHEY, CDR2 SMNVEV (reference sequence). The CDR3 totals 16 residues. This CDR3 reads CASSVQGYSGANVLTF. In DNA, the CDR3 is TGTGCCAGCAGTGTACAGGGATACTCTGGGGCCAACGTCCTGACTTTC.

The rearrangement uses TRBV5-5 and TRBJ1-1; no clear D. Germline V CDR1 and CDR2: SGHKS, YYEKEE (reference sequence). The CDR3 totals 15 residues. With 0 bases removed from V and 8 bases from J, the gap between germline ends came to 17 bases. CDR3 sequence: CASSLALAVRLEAFF. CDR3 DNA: TGTGCCAGCAGCTTGGCCTTGGCAGTTCGTTTAGAAGCTTTCTTT.

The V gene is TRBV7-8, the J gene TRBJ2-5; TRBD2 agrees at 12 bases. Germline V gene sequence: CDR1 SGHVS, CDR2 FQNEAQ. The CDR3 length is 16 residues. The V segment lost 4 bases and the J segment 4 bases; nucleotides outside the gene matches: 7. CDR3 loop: CASSSSSGRAAETQYF. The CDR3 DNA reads TGTGCCAGCAGCTCGTCTAGCGGGAGGGCCGCAGAGACCCAGTACTTC.

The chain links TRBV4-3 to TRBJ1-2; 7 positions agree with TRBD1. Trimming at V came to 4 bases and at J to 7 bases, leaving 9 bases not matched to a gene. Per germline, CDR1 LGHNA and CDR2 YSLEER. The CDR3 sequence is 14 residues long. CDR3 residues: CASSRQGGITGYTF. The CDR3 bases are TGCGCCAGCAGCCGTCAAGGGGGCATCACTGGCTACACCTTC.

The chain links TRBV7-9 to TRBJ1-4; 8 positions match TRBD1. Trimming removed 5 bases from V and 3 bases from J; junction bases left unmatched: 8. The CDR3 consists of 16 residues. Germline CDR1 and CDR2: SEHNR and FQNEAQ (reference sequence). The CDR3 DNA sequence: TGTGCCAGCAGCAAGTACCAGGGGGCGGCTAATGAAAAACTGTTTTTT. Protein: CASSKYQGAANEKLFF.

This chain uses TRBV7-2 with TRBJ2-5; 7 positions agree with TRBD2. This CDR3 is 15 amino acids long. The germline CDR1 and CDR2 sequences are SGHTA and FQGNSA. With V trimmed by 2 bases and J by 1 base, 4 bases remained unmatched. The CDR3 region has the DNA TGTGCCAGCAGCTTAAAGGCTAGCGGCCAAGAGACCCAGTACTTC. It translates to CASSLKASGQETQYF. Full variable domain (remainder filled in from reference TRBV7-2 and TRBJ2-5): GAGVSQSPSNKVTEKGKDVELRCDPISGHTALYWYRQSLGQGLEFLIYFQGNSAPDKSGLPSDRFSAERTGGSVSTLTIQRTQQEDSAVYLCASSLKASGQETQYFGPGTRLLVL.

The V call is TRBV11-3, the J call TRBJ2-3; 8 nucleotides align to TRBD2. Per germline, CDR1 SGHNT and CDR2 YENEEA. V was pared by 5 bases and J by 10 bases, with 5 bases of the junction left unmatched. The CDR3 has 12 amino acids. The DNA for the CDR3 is TGTGCCAGCAGCAAGGGACTAGAGGCGCAGTATTTT. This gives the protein CASSKGLEAQYF. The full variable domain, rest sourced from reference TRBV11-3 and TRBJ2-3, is EAGVVQSPRYKIIEKKQPVAFWCNPISGHNTLYWYLQNLGQGPELLIRYENEEAVDDSQLPKDRFSAERLKGVDSTLKIQPAELGDSAVYLCASSKGLEAQYFGPGTRLTVL.

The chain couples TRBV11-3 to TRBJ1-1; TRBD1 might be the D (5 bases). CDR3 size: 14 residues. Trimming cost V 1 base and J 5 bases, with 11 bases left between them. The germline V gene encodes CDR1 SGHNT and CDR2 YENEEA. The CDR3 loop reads CASSLVEGQTEAFF. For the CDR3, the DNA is TGTGCCAGCAGCTTAGTGGAGGGGCAAACTGAAGCTTTCTTT.

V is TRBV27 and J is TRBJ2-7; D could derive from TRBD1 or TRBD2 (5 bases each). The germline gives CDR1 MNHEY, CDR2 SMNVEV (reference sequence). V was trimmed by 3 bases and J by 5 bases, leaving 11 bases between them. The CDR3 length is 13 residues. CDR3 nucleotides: TGTGCCAGCAGTTTCAGCAGGGACGACGAGCAGTACTTC. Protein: CASSFSRDDEQYF.